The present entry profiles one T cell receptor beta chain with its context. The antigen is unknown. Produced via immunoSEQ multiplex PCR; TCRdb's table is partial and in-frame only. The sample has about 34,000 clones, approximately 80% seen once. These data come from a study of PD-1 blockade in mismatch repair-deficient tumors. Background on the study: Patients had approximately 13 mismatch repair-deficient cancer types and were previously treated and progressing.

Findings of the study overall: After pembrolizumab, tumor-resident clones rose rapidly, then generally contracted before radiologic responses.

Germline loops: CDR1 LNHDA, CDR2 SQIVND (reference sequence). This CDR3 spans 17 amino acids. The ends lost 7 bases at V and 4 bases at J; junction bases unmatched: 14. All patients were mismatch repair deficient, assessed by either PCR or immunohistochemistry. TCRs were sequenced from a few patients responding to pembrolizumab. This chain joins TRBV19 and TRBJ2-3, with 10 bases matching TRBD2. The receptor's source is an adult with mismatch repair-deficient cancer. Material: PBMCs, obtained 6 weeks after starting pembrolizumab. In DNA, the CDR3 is TGTGCCAGTACCAGGACGGTGGCTAGCGGGAGTTCAGATACGCAGTATTTT. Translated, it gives CASTRTVASGSSDTQYF.